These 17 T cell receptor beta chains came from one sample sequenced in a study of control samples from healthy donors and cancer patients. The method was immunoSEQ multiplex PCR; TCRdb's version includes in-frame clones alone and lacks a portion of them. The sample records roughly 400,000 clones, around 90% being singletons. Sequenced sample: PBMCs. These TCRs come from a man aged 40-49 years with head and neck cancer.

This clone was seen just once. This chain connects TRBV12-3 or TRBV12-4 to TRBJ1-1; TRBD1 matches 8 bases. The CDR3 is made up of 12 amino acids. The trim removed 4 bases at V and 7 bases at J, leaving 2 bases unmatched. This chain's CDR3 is CASSSQGVEAFF. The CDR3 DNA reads TGTGCCAGCAGTTCACAGGGGGTTGAAGCTTTCTTT.

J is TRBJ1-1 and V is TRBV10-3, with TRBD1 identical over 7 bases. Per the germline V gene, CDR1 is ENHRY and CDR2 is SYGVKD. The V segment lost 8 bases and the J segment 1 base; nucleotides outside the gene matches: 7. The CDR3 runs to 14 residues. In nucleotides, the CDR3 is TGTGCCATCGGCCAGACAGGGCAGAACACTGAAGCTTTCTTT. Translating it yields CAIGQTGQNTEAFF.

Here the CDR3 reads CASSARLAGDETQYF. The CDR3 nucleotides are TGTGCCAGTAGTGCCAGACTAGCGGGGGATGAGACCCAGTACTTC. This chain connects TRBV19 to TRBJ2-5; 12 nucleotides agree with TRBD2. Unmatched junction bases numbered 6, after V lost 5 bases and J lost 5 bases. The CDR3 length is 15 residues. Germline V lookup: CDR1 LNHDA, CDR2 SQIVND (reference sequence).

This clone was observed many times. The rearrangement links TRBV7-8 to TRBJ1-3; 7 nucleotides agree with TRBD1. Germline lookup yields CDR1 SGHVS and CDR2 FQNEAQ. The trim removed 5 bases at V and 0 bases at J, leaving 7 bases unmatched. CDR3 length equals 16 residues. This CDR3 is CASSADRVYSGNTIYF. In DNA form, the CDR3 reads TGTGCCAGCAGCGCTGACAGGGTTTACTCTGGAAACACCATATATTTT.

The CDR3, as DNA: TGTGCCAGCAGTTCGGGACAGATAGGCTCCTACGAGCAGTACTTC. This sequence encodes CASSSGQIGSYEQYF. The rearrangement joins TRBV27 to TRBJ2-7, with 7 bases matching TRBD1. Germline CDR1 reads MNHEY; CDR2 reads SMNVEV (reference sequence). V shed 4 bases, J shed 0 bases, and the junction held 6 bases outside the gene matches. The CDR3 has 15 residues.

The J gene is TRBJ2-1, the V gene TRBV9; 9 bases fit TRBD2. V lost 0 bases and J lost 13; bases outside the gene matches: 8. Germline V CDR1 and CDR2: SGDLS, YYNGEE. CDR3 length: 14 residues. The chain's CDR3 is CASSVVGSGGPQFF. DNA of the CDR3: TGTGCCAGCAGCGTAGTTGGTAGCGGGGGCCCCCAGTTCTTC.

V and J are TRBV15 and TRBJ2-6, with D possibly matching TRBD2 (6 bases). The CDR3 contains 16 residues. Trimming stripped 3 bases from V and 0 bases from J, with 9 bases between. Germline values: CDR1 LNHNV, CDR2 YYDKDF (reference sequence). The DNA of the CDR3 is TGTGCCACCAGCAGGGGACTGACCTCTGGGGCCAACGTCCTGACTTTC. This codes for CATSRGLTSGANVLTF.

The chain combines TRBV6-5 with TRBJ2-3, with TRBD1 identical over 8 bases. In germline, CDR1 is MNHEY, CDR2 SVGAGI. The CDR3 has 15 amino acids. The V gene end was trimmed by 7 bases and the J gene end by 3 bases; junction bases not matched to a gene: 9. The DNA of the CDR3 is TGTGCCAGCAAATTCAGGACAGGGCTGACAGATACGCAGTATTTT. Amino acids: CASKFRTGLTDTQYF.

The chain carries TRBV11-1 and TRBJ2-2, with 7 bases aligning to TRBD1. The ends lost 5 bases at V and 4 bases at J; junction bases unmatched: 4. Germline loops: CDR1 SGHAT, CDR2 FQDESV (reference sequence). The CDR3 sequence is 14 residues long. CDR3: CASSLGDSTGELFF. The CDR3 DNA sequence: TGTGCCAGCAGCCTAGGGGACAGCACCGGGGAGCTGTTTTTT.

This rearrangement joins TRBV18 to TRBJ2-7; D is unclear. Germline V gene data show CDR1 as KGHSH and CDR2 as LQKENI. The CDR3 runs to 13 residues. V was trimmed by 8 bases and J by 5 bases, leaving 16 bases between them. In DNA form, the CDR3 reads TGTGCCAGCACCCCCACGGGTCGGGACGAGCAGTACTTC. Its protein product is CASTPTGRDEQYF.

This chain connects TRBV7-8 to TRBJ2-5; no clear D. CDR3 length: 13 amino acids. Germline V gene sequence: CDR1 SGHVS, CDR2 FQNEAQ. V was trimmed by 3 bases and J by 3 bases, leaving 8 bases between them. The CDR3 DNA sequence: TGTGCCAGCAGCTTCGGCACGAAAGAGACCCAGTACTTC. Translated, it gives CASSFGTKETQYF.

The CDR3 bases are TGTGCCAGCAGTTCCGTAGACATTCGTCCCTACGAGCAGTACTTC. Amino acid sequence: CASSSVDIRPYEQYF. The rearrangement joins TRBV6-5 to TRBJ2-7, with D uncertain. Between the trimmed V and J ends, which lost 4 bases and 2 bases, there was a span of 15 bases. CDR3 length equals 15 residues. Germline loops: CDR1 MNHEY, CDR2 SVGAGI.

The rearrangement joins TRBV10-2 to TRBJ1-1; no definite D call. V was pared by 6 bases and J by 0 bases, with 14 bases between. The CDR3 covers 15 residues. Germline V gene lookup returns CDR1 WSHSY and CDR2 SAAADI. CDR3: CASRGPEAMNTEAFF. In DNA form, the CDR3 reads TGCGCCAGCAGAGGACCCGAGGCCATGAACACTGAAGCTTTCTTT.

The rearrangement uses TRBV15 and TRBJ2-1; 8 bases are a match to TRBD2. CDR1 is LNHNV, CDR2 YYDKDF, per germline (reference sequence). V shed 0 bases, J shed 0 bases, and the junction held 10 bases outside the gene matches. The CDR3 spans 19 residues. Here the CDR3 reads CATSRDRQRERSSYNEQFF. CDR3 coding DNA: TGTGCCACCAGCAGAGATCGGCAGCGGGAGAGGAGCTCCTACAATGAGCAGTTCTTC.

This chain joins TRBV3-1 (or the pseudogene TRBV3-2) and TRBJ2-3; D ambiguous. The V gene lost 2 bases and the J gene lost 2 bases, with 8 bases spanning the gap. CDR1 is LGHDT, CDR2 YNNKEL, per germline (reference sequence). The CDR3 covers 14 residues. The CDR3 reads CASSQQLSTDTQYF. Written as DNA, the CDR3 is TGTGCCAGCAGCCAACAACTTTCCACAGATACGCAGTATTTT.

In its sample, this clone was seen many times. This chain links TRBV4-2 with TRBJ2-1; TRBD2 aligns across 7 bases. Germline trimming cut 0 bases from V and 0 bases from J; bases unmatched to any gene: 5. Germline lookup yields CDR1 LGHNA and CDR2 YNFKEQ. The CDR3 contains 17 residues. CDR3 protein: CASSQEGDYISYNEQFF. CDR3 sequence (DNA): TGTGCCAGCAGCCAAGAGGGGGACTACATCTCCTACAATGAGCAGTTCTTC.

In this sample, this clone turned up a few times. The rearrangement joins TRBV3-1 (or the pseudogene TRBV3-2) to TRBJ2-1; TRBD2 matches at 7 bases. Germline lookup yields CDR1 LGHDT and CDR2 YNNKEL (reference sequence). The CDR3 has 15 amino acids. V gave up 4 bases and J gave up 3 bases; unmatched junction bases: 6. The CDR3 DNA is TGTGCCAGCAGCCTTCCTAGCGGTGTCTACAATGAGCAGTTCTTC. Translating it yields CASSLPSGVYNEQFF.